This T cell receptor (beta chain) was sequenced in a study of OX40 agonist ivuxolimab in advanced cancers. Overall study: Patients received ivuxolimab, an intravenous treatment, every 2 weeks at 0.01 to 10 mg/kg. General study points: Certain nonresponders likewise exhibited a low normalized T-cell clonal expansion.

Only in-frame clones appear in the TCRdb table, and some are missing; sequencing was by immunoSEQ multiplex PCR. Of over 40,000 clones in the sample, approximately 83% were seen once. In the case of this clone: Its antigen is unknown.

The germline CDR1 and CDR2 sequences are MGHRA and YSYEKL. The CDR3 sequence is 14 residues long. V gave up 0 bases and J gave up 0 bases, with 3 bases separating them. The chain carries TRBV4-1 and TRBJ1-3, with D unresolved. Sequences were derived from CD4+ or CD8+ T cells sorted from blood, sampled in a trial of the OX40 agonist ivuxolimab. This TCR was sampled from an adult with an advanced solid tumor such as melanoma, head and neck, liver or kidney cancer. CDR3 nucleotides: TGCGCCAGCAGCCAAGACAGCTCTGGAAACACCATATATTTT. Protein: CASSQDSSGNTIYF.